One and the same sample provided the 10 T cell receptor beta chains below, sequenced in a study of T cells in Graves' hyperthyroidism and ophthalmopathy. TCR beta CDR3 regions were amplified from RNA transcripts. The HTBI primer set served for first-round RT-PCR of the TCR CDR3. Using its own MiXCR run on the multiplex PCR reads, TCRdb lists one record per CDR3 protein. Of more than 300,000 distinct CDR3 sequences in the sample, about 15% are singletons; the top ten hold roughly a third. Specimen: blood. These receptors were taken from a woman aged 30 to 39 with Graves' hyperthyroidism that later progressed to Graves' ophthalmopathy.

This chain connects TRBV19 to TRBJ2-7; 10 bases are a match to TRBD1. Trimming removed 5 bases from V and 2 bases from J; junction bases left unmatched: 6. Germline V CDR1 and CDR2: LNHDA, SQIVND (reference sequence). The CDR3 has 15 amino acids. The DNA of the CDR3 is TGTGCCAGTAGTTCGCCGGGACAGGGGCCCTACGAGCAGTACTTC. Amino acid sequence: CASSSPGQGPYEQYF.

The gene calls are TRBV29-1 and TRBJ1-2, with 9 bases lining up with TRBD1. This CDR3 has 14 residues. CDR1 is SQVTM and CDR2 is ANQGSEA in the germline V gene. The V gene end was trimmed by 2 bases and the J gene end by 8 bases; junction bases not matched to a gene: 9. This CDR3 reads CSVEKGQGWSGYTF. Written as DNA, the CDR3 is TGCAGCGTTGAAAAGGGACAGGGCTGGAGCGGCTACACCTTC.

Many counts were recorded for this clonotype. The chain is built from TRBV7-2 and TRBJ2-1; D might be TRBD1 (6 bases). The germline V gene encodes CDR1 SGHTA and CDR2 FQGNSA. Trimming took off 5 bases at V and 5 bases at J, with 13 bases between the two ends. The CDR3 loop spans 14 amino acids. For the CDR3, the DNA is TGTGCCAGCAGCGAATATGGGGGCCACAATGAGCAGTTCTTC. It yields the protein CASSEYGGHNEQFF.

The V and J genes are TRBV19 and TRBJ2-7, with 7 nucleotides matching TRBD1. With V trimmed by 5 bases and J by 2 bases, 6 bases remained unmatched. The CDR3 contains 14 residues. The germline V gene encodes CDR1 LNHDA and CDR2 SQIVND (reference sequence). In DNA form, the CDR3 reads TGTGCCAGTAGTCCCGGGACAGCGACCTACGAGCAGTACTTC. This gives the protein CASSPGTATYEQYF.

V usage is TRBV7-2 and J usage is TRBJ2-7; possibly TRBD2 for D (5 bases). This CDR3 region has 13 residues. Trimming took off 11 bases at V and 6 bases at J, with 20 bases between the two ends. CDR1 is SGHTA, CDR2 FQGNSA, per germline. The CDR3 sequence: CASGLVQLGEQYF. The CDR3 region has the DNA TGTGCCTCTGGACTGGTGCAATTGGGCGAGCAGTACTTC.

Concerning this clonotype itself: It may be a read error: a sequence one base away is much more abundant. V usage is TRBV2 and J usage is TRBJ1-2; a weak D match, TRBD1 (5 bases). The length of the CDR3 is 15 residues. Deletions cut 4 bases from V and 4 bases from J, with 16 bases between. The germline gives CDR1 SNHLY, CDR2 FYNNEI. CDR3 coding DNA: TGTGCCAGCAGTGGAGGAGCCAGGGTGAGCTATGGCTACACCTTC. It is translated as CASSGGARVSYGYTF.

This clonotype occurred many times. This chain joins TRBV10-3 and TRBJ1-2; D perhaps matches TRBD1 (6 bases). CDR3 length: 14 residues. The V and J ends lost 6 bases and 0 bases respectively, with 11 bases between them. Germline CDR1 is ENHRY and CDR2 is SYGVKD. The CDR3 protein is CAIRTQGTNYGYTF. CDR3 coding DNA: TGTGCCATCAGGACACAGGGCACTAACTATGGCTACACCTTC.

This clonotype was seen more than once but under ten times. The CDR3 DNA is TGCGCCAGCAGTGATGGAAAGTTTCCCTACGAGCAGTACTTC. Translated, it gives CASSDGKFPYEQYF. The chain is built from TRBV10-1 and TRBJ2-7; D gene uncertain. CDR3 length: 14 amino acids. V lost 3 bases and J 2 bases, leaving 11 bases between the germline ends. Per germline, CDR1 WNHNN and CDR2 SYGVQD (reference sequence).

This clonotype was counted ten times or more. The chain is built from TRBV27 and TRBJ1-1; D is uncertain. The CDR3 extends over 13 amino acids. Germline V gene sequence: CDR1 MNHEY, CDR2 SMNVEV (reference sequence). The ends were cut back, 0 bases at V and 8 bases at J, with 10 bases in the middle. CDR3 DNA sequence: TGTGCCAGCAGTTTATCGGCCCGCAACGAAGCTTTCTTT. It specifies CASSLSARNEAFF.

This clonotype showed up many times. The rearrangement joins TRBV30 to TRBJ2-7, with 7 bases lining up with TRBD1. V trimming: 3 bases; J trimming: 3 bases; junction bases outside the gene matches: 2. Germline CDR1 and CDR2: GTSNPN and SVGIG (reference sequence). The CDR3 covers 12 residues. CDR3 sequence (DNA): TGTGCCTGGAGCGGGACAGTCTACGAGCAGTACTTC. It translates to CAWSGTVYEQYF. Supplemented by reference TRBV30 and TRBJ2-7, the full variable domain reads SQTIHQWPATLVQPVGSPLSLECTVEGTSNPNLYWYRQAAGRGLQLLFYSVGIGQISSEVPQNLSASRPQDRQFILSSKKLLLSDSGFYLCAWSGTVYEQYFGPGTRLTVT.